These T cell receptor beta chains were read from a single sample in a study of cytomegalovirus exposure and HLA in healthy donors. Some clones are missing from TCRdb's copy, which holds only in-frame ones; the method was immunoSEQ multiplex PCR. The sample contains 150,000 to 200,000 clones, 75% to 80% of which appear only once. The specimen sequenced was PBMCs. The receptors stem from a woman between 25 and 40 years old in good health and CMV-seropositive. Both conserved end residues are part of each CDR3. D genes are given only for firm matches. Expanded clones are given a class, and other clones once, few, many or no size at all.

CASSLMGRPVNTGELFF | TGTGCCAGCAGCCTAATGGGCAGGCCTGTGAACACCGGGGAGCTGTTTTTT | TRBV7-6 | NA | TRBJ2-2 | NA
CATSRPGTEKNIQYF | TGTGCCACCAGCAGACCCGGGACAGAGAAAAACATTCAGTACTTC | TRBV15 | NA | TRBJ2-4 | TRBD1
CAWSGGQGGQPQHF | TGTGCCTGGAGTGGGGGACAGGGAGGCCAGCCCCAGCATTTT | TRBV30 | NA | TRBJ1-5 | TRBD1
CASSEALRGAEAFF | TGTGCCAGCAGTGAAGCGCTCAGGGGGGCTGAAGCTTTCTTT | TRBV2 | NA | TRBJ1-1 | TRBD1
CASSSLGVGNSPLHF | TGTGCCAGCAGTTCCCTCGGGGTAGGGAATTCACCCCTCCACTTT | TRBV27 | NA | TRBJ1-6 | NA
CASSVLSGNTEAFF | TGTGCCAGCAGCGTTCTCTCAGGCAACACTGAAGCTTTCTTT | TRBV9 | NA | TRBJ1-1 | NA
CASSWGSGGASDEQFF | TGCGCCAGCAGCTGGGGTAGCGGGGGGGCCAGCGATGAGCAGTTCTTC | TRBV5-1 | NA | TRBJ2-1 | TRBD2
CASSLTSDRAADTQYF | TGTGCCAGCAGCTTAACATCGGACAGGGCAGCAGATACGCAGTATTTT | TRBV7-3 | once | TRBJ2-3 | TRBD1
CAWSSEPSGANVLTF | TGTGCCTGGTCGAGCGAACCCTCTGGGGCCAACGTCCTGACTTTC | TRBV30 | NA | TRBJ2-6 | NA
CASSLRGSLPTEAFF | TGTGCCAGCAGCTTACGAGGGAGTCTCCCCACTGAAGCTTTCTTT | TRBV11-2 | NA | TRBJ1-1 | NA
CASEAEPSPLHF | TGCGCGTCGGAGGCCGAGCCCTCACCCCTCCACTTT | TRBV5-1 | NA | TRBJ1-6 | NA
CAISELLAGDTDTQYF | TGTGCCATCAGTGAGTTACTAGCGGGGGATACTGATACGCAGTATTTT | TRBV10-3 | NA | TRBJ2-3 | TRBD2
CASSFFPGTGPYEQYF | TGTGCCAGCAGCTTTTTCCCCGGGACAGGCCCCTACGAGCAGTACTTC | TRBV21-1 | NA | TRBJ2-7 | NA
CASSLMEGATYEQYF | TGTGCCAGCAGTTTGATGGAGGGGGCGACCTACGAGCAGTACTTC | TRBV6-5 | NA | TRBJ2-7 | NA
CASRGQESYEQYF | TGTGCCAGCCGCGGACAGGAGTCCTACGAGCAGTACTTC | TRBV7-9 | NA | TRBJ2-7 | TRBD1
CASSVRDRWRETQYF | TGTGCCAGCAGCGTAAGGGACAGGTGGAGGGAGACCCAGTACTTC | TRBV7-9 | NA | TRBJ2-5 | TRBD1
CASSLLWRAYEQYF | TGTGCCAGCAGTTTGTTGTGGCGGGCCTACGAGCAGTACTTC | TRBV28 | once | TRBJ2-7 | NA
CASSKSGYNEQFF | TGTGCTAGCAGCAAATCAGGGTACAATGAGCAGTTCTTC | TRBV7-7 | once | TRBJ2-1 | NA
CASSQRLAGISTDTQYF | TGCGCCAGCAGCCAGCGACTAGCGGGAATTAGCACAGATACGCAGTATTTT | TRBV4-1 | once | TRBJ2-3 | TRBD2
CASSQNFGGSMGEQFF | TGCGCCAGCAGCCAAAACTTCGGCGGGAGTATGGGTGAGCAGTTCTTC | TRBV4-3 | once | TRBJ2-1 | TRBD2
CASSGVSGGGNTIYF | TGTGCCAGCAGTGGGGTGTCAGGGGGGGGAAACACCATATATTTT | TRBV6-1 | NA | TRBJ1-3 | TRBD1
CASSVRQVRGTEAFF | TGTGCCAGTAGTGTACGACAGGTTAGGGGCACTGAAGCTTTCTTT | TRBV19 | NA | TRBJ1-1 | NA
CATSRGGNEAYEQYF | TGTGCCACCTCCCGGGGGGGGAATGAGGCCTACGAGCAGTACTTC | TRBV28 | NA | TRBJ2-7 | TRBD2
CASRQTRYEQYF | TGTGCCAGCCGACAGACGCGCTACGAGCAGTACTTC | TRBV28 | NA | TRBJ2-7 | NA
CASSEFLGEGSPLHF | TGTGCCAGCAGTGAATTTTTGGGAGAAGGATCGCCCCTCCACTTT | TRBV25-1 | NA | TRBJ1-6 | NA
CASSTYRGRLTNEQFF | TGTGCCAGCAGCACTTACAGGGGGCGGCTTACCAATGAGCAGTTCTTC | TRBV7-9 | once | TRBJ2-1 | TRBD1
CASSSGGGLGNEQFF | TGTGCCAGTTCCTCTGGCGGGGGGCTGGGAAATGAGCAGTTCTTC | TRBV6-5 | NA | TRBJ2-1 | TRBD2
CASSQDHDRLDSPLHF | TGTGCCAGCAGCCAAGATCACGACAGGCTGGATTCACCCCTCCACTTT | TRBV4-2 | NA | TRBJ1-6 | NA
CASSLEAPTSRQETQYF | TGTGCCAGCAGCTTGGAAGCTCCCACGAGTCGGCAAGAGACCCAGTACTTC | TRBV5-5 | NA | TRBJ2-5 | NA
CASSEQITYNEQFF | TGTGCCAGCAGCGAACAGATTACCTACAATGAGCAGTTCTTC | TRBV5-6 | NA | TRBJ2-1 | NA
CASSEGQGMSYNSPLHF | TGTGCCAGCAGTGAAGGGCAGGGAATGTCCTATAATTCACCCCTCCACTTT | TRBV2 | NA | TRBJ1-6 | NA
CASSGGRTGDYEQYF | TGTGCCAGCAGCGGGGGCAGGACAGGGGACTACGAGCAGTACTTC | TRBV5-7 | few | TRBJ2-7 | TRBD1
CASSATSGAGELFF | TGTGCCAGCAGCGCGACTAGCGGAGCGGGGGAGCTGTTTTTT | TRBV11-1 | NA | TRBJ2-2 | TRBD2
CASSFQGGETQYF | TGTGCCAGCAGCTTCCAGGGTGGGGAGACCCAGTACTTC | TRBV5-6 | few | TRBJ2-5 | NA
CASSLEQAYQPQHF | TGTGCCAGCAGCTTAGAACAGGCCTATCAGCCCCAGCATTTT | TRBV7-2 | NA | TRBJ1-5 | NA
CASSPGTDYGYTF | TGTGCCAGCAGCCCAGGGACAGACTATGGCTACACCTTC | TRBV7-3 | once | TRBJ1-2 | TRBD1
CASSWPQRGPGSEQFF | TGTGCCAGCAGCTGGCCCCAGCGGGGGCCCGGTAGTGAGCAGTTCTTC | TRBV5-8 | NA | TRBJ2-1 | TRBD2
CASSFGRGSGETQYF | TGTGCCAGCAGCTTCGGGCGGGGGAGCGGGGAGACCCAGTACTTC | TRBV9 | NA | TRBJ2-5 | TRBD2
CASMAGGPYNEQFF | TGTGCCAGCATGGCGGGAGGGCCCTACAATGAGCAGTTCTTC | TRBV7-9 | NA | TRBJ2-1 | TRBD2
CASSSDGGSYNEQFF | TGCGCCAGCAGCTCCGACGGGGGCTCCTACAATGAGCAGTTCTTC | TRBV5-1 | few | TRBJ2-1 | NA
CAWTPPPPREDHYEQYF | TGTGCCTGGACCCCTCCCCCCCCGCGGGAGGATCACTACGAGCAGTACTTC | TRBV30 | few | TRBJ2-7 | TRBD2
CASSIYKRPQPQHF | TGTGCCAGCAGTATCTACAAGCGACCGCAGCCCCAGCATTTT | TRBV28 | NA | TRBJ1-5 | NA
CASSPPGGEGYGYTF | TGCGCCAGCAGCCCCCCGGGGGGTGAAGGCTATGGCTACACCTTC | TRBV4-1 | NA | TRBJ1-2 | NA
CASSNRGSYGYTF | TGTGCCAGCAGCAACAGGGGAAGCTATGGCTACACCTTC | TRBV27 | NA | TRBJ1-2 | TRBD1
CASSGGTGEAYEQYF | TGTGCCAGCAGCGGCGGGACAGGTGAAGCCTACGAGCAGTACTTC | TRBV9 | NA | TRBJ2-7 | TRBD1
CASSTSGQLYEQYF | TGCGCCAGCAGCACCTCGGGACAGCTCTACGAGCAGTACTTC | TRBV5-1 | once | TRBJ2-7 | TRBD1
CASSPGQGFSGANVLTF | TGTGCCAGCAGTCCGGGACAGGGGTTCTCTGGGGCCAACGTCCTGACTTTC | TRBV28 | NA | TRBJ2-6 | TRBD1
CASSLVGRIYGYTF | TGTGCCAGCAGCTTAGTGGGCAGGATATATGGCTACACCTTC | TRBV7-9 | once | TRBJ1-2 | NA
CASSPSGGGGMRDTQYF | TGCGCCAGCAGCCCCTCGGGGGGGGGAGGCATGAGAGATACGCAGTATTTT | TRBV4-1 | NA | TRBJ2-3 | TRBD2
CATSRRTSAPGYNEQFF | TGTGCCACCAGCAGGAGGACTAGCGCGCCGGGCTACAATGAGCAGTTCTTC | TRBV15 | NA | TRBJ2-1 | TRBD2
CASSPRTSGGQETQYF | TGTGCCAGCAGCCCCCGGACTAGCGGGGGCCAAGAGACCCAGTACTTC | TRBV7-2 | NA | TRBJ2-5 | TRBD2
CASRPTGNTEAFF | TGCGCCAGCAGACCAACAGGGAACACTGAAGCTTTCTTT | TRBV5-1 | NA | TRBJ1-1 | NA
CASSLGGGERDLGQFF | TGTGCCAGCAGCCTGGGCGGAGGGGAGCGGGATCTCGGGCAGTTCTTC | TRBV5-8 | NA | TRBJ2-1 | TRBD2
CASSQGLADTQYF | TGTGCCAGCAGCCAAGGACTAGCGGATACGCAGTATTTT | TRBV4-2 | NA | TRBJ2-3 | TRBD2
CASSLGTGTGNTIYF | TGTGCCAGCAGCTTAGGGACAGGGACCGGAAACACCATATATTTT | TRBV7-9 | NA | TRBJ1-3 | TRBD1
CASSLDSRLTGEGNTIYF | TGTGCCAGCAGCTTAGACTCTCGCTTGACAGGAGAAGGAAACACCATATATTTT | TRBV11-3 | NA | TRBJ1-3 | NA